The 28 T cell receptor beta chains presented below share a single source sample, sequenced in a study of cytomegalovirus exposure and HLA in healthy donors. Use of 60 Vbeta and 13 Jbeta primers characterized the PCR. Sequencing was performed with immunoSEQ multiplex PCR; in TCRdb, only in-frame clones are kept and a portion is missing. The table includes roughly 150,000 clones, roughly three quarters detected once. Sequences were obtained from PBMCs. These receptors were taken from a man aged 55-75 years in good health and CMV-seronegative.

V usage is TRBV6-5 and J usage is TRBJ1-6; D unresolved. Germline lookup yields CDR1 MNHEY and CDR2 SVGAGI. V was shortened by 6 bases and J by 7 bases, with 16 bases between the two germline ends. The CDR3 runs 15 residues. CDR3 amino acids: CASSLLGSGNSPLHF. The CDR3 nucleotides are TGTGCCAGCAGCCTCCTCGGAAGCGGGAATTCACCCCTCCACTTT.

The V call is TRBV6-4, the J call TRBJ2-1; the D gene is possibly TRBD2 (6 bases). With 6 bases removed from V and 5 bases from J, the gap between germline ends came to 17 bases. This CDR3 spans 15 amino acids. CDR1 and CDR2 (germline): MRHNA, SNTAGT. The CDR3 coding sequence is TGTGCCAGCAGGGTCCTCGGGAGTCCCCACAATGAGCAGTTCTTC. Translated, it gives CASRVLGSPHNEQFF.

This rearrangement joins TRBV11-2 to TRBJ2-1; the match to TRBD1 covers 7 bases. V gave up 5 bases and J gave up 6 bases; unmatched junction bases: 4. Germline-derived CDR1 and CDR2 are SGHAT and FQNNGV. CDR3 length equals 13 residues. Written as DNA, the CDR3 is TGTGCCAGCAGCCCACAGGGGACCAATGAGCAGTTCTTC. Its translation: CASSPQGTNEQFF.

The rearrangement joins TRBV30 to TRBJ2-1, with 8 bases matching TRBD2. CDR1 GTSNPN and CDR2 SVGIG come from the germline V gene (reference sequence). V dropped 0 bases and J dropped 7; count of bases not matched to a gene: 11. The CDR3 runs 16 residues. The CDR3 spells CAWSVTGGQYRNEQFF. CDR3 nucleotide sequence: TGTGCCTGGAGTGTTACGGGAGGGCAGTACAGGAATGAGCAGTTCTTC. The whole variable domain, filled in from reference TRBV30 and TRBJ2-1, reads SQTIHQWPATLVQPVGSPLSLECTVEGTSNPNLYWYRQAAGRGLQLLFYSVGIGQISSEVPQNLSASRPQDRQFILSSKKLLLSDSGFYLCAWSVTGGQYRNEQFFGPGTRLTVL.

This clone was found a few times. This chain connects TRBV6-5 to TRBJ1-1; 7 nucleotides line up with TRBD1. The CDR3 length is 14 residues. Germline V lookup: CDR1 MNHEY, CDR2 SVGAGI. V trimming: 6 bases; J trimming: 7 bases; junction bases outside the gene matches: 11. The chain's CDR3 is CASRDPGQKHEAFF. The DNA of the CDR3 is TGTGCCAGCAGAGATCCGGGACAGAAACATGAAGCTTTCTTT.

The chain uses TRBV30 and TRBJ1-1; TRBD1 agrees at 7 bases. CDR1 is GTSNPN, CDR2 SVGIG, per germline (reference sequence). V shed 0 bases and J 3 bases; nucleotides not matched to a gene: 7. CDR3 size: 15 residues. This chain's CDR3 is CAWSVPGTEDTEAFF. The CDR3 coding sequence is TGTGCCTGGAGTGTACCCGGGACAGAGGACACTGAAGCTTTCTTT.

The rearrangement uses TRBV6-5 and TRBJ2-7; 8 bases are shared with TRBD1. V shed 5 bases and J 5 bases; nucleotides not matched to a gene: 11. CDR1 MNHEY and CDR2 SVGAGI come from the germline V gene. The CDR3 sequence is 15 residues long. Here the CDR3 DNA reads TGTGCCAGCAGTAGGACAGGGTCACCTCCCCACGAGCAGTACTTC. It specifies CASSRTGSPPHEQYF.

This clone was picked up one time. V is TRBV19 and J is TRBJ2-3, with D tentatively TRBD2 (6 bases). This CDR3 has 14 amino acids. The germline V gene encodes CDR1 LNHDA and CDR2 SQIVND (reference sequence). The V and J ends lost 5 bases and 4 bases respectively, with 13 bases between them. The chain's CDR3 is CASSFGTAPDTQYF. CDR3 DNA: TGTGCCAGTAGTTTCGGGACTGCCCCAGATACGCAGTATTTT.

The chain is built from TRBV7-9 and TRBJ2-2, with 7 nucleotides matching TRBD1. The CDR3 totals 17 residues. CDR1 is SEHNR, CDR2 FQNEAQ, per germline (reference sequence). With 0 bases clipped from V and 4 bases from J, the junction kept 8 bases outside the gene matches. CDR3 sequence reads: CASSLAGDSEGTGELFF. The CDR3 DNA reads TGTGCCAGCAGCTTAGCGGGGGACAGTGAGGGCACCGGGGAGCTGTTTTTT.

This chain connects TRBV6-5 to TRBJ2-7; maybe TRBD1 (5 bases). Germline V lookup: CDR1 MNHEY, CDR2 SVGAGI. The CDR3 contains 15 residues. V lost 2 bases and J 6 bases, leaving 17 bases between the germline ends. DNA for the CDR3: TGTGCCAGCAGTTACCTCGGGCCCAGGCAGGGCGAGCAGTACTTC. It translates to CASSYLGPRQGEQYF.

This clone was picked up a small number of times. The rearrangement joins TRBV5-1 to TRBJ2-7, with D possibly matching TRBD2 (7 bases). The V end was cut by 4 bases, the J end by 7 bases, with 15 bases between. CDR1 SGHRS and CDR2 YFSETQ come from the germline V gene. The CDR3 length is 13 residues. CDR3 DNA: TGCGCCAGCAGCACGGGGGGCGACTGGGAGCAGTACTTC. Translating gives CASSTGGDWEQYF.

The chain combines TRBV7-6 with TRBJ2-7, with 13 bases matching TRBD2. In germline, CDR1 is SGHVS, CDR2 FNYEAQ. The CDR3 covers 17 residues. V shed 5 bases and J 5 bases; nucleotides not matched to a gene: 12. CDR3 in amino acids: CASSPHLGTSGTHEQYF. The CDR3 DNA sequence: TGTGCCAGCAGCCCACACCTAGGGACTAGCGGGACTCACGAGCAGTACTTC.

The chain couples TRBV28 to TRBJ2-7, with D uncertain. The V end lost 7 bases, the J end lost 0 bases, and 13 bases lay between the germline ends. The CDR3 extends over 14 amino acids. The germline V gene has CDR1 MDHEN and CDR2 SYDVKM. CDR3 coding DNA: TGTGCCAGCAATATGAGACTCATCTCCTACGAGCAGTACTTC. Its translation: CASNMRLISYEQYF. Full variable domain (rest looked up from reference TRBV28 and TRBJ2-7): DVKVTQSSRYLVKRTGEKVFLECVQDMDHENMFWYRQDPGLGLRLIYFSYDVKMKEKGDIPEGYSVSREKKERFSLILESASTNQTSMYLCASNMRLISYEQYFGPGTRLTVT.

This rearrangement joins TRBV7-9 to TRBJ1-4; possibly TRBD1 for D (5 bases). V lost 7 bases and J lost 5, with 17 bases in between. CDR1 and CDR2 from the germline V gene are SEHNR and FQNEAQ (reference sequence). The CDR3 extends over 15 amino acids. CDR3 coding DNA: TGTGCCAGCACCGGTTGGGGCAGCATGAATGAAAAACTGTTTTTT. It translates to CASTGWGSMNEKLFF.

This chain joins TRBV2 and TRBJ2-5; 9 bases are a match to TRBD1. With V trimmed by 1 base and J by 3 bases, 0 bases remained unmatched. The CDR3 is made up of 14 amino acids. Germline V gene sequence: CDR1 SNHLY, CDR2 FYNNEI. CDR3 coding DNA: TGTGCCAGCAGTGAAGGGACAGGGGAAGAGACCCAGTACTTC. Translated, it gives CASSEGTGEETQYF.

V gene TRBV5-1 combines with J gene TRBJ2-7; TRBD1 matches 7 bases. The CDR3 is made up of 15 amino acids. Germline V gene data show CDR1 as SGHRS and CDR2 as YFSETQ. V shed 3 bases, J shed 2 bases, and the junction held 8 bases outside the gene matches. CDR3 amino acids: CASSSPGTEAYEQYF. CDR3 nucleotides: TGCGCCAGCAGCTCACCCGGGACAGAAGCCTACGAGCAGTACTTC.

This clone has only a few counts. The V and J genes are TRBV5-6 and TRBJ2-1; D perhaps matches TRBD2 (6 bases). From germline, CDR1 is SGHDT and CDR2 YYEEEE. V was cut by 0 bases and J by 8 bases, with 15 bases left in between. The CDR3 has 15 residues. In nucleotides, the CDR3 is TGTGCCAGCAGCTTGGAGGGACTGGTTATGTATGAGCAGTTCTTC. It specifies CASSLEGLVMYEQFF.

The chain couples TRBV7-9 to TRBJ1-5; D not certain. Germline V CDR1 and CDR2: SEHNR, FQNEAQ (reference sequence). CDR3 length: 19 amino acids. Trimming removed 0 bases at V and 1 base at J, with 19 bases between. The CDR3 reads CASSLAQFGGFWSNQPQHF. CDR3 in DNA: TGTGCCAGCAGCTTAGCGCAATTTGGAGGGTTTTGGAGCAATCAGCCCCAGCATTTT.

The chain employs TRBV19 and TRBJ1-1; no definite D call. V lost 9 bases and J lost 1, with 15 bases in between. Germline CDR1 is LNHDA and CDR2 is SQIVND (reference sequence). The CDR3 spans 14 residues. This CDR3 is CASSTTAANTEAFF. Written as DNA, the CDR3 is TGTGCCAGCTCCACAACAGCTGCGAACACTGAAGCTTTCTTT.

The CDR3, as DNA: TGTGCCAGCAGCCCGGGGAGATTCGGGACCAGGGGAAGGAACTATGGCTACACCTTC. The encoded protein is CASSPGRFGTRGRNYGYTF. V is TRBV7-8 and J is TRBJ1-2, with a tentative D call TRBD1 (6 bases). This CDR3 spans 19 amino acids. V lost 5 bases and J lost 2, with 27 bases in between. The V gene's germline CDR1 is SGHVS and CDR2 FQNEAQ.

This clone was found a few times. V gene TRBV27 combines with J gene TRBJ2-7, with D possibly being TRBD2 (6 bases). Germline CDR1 MNHEY, CDR2 SMNVEV (reference sequence). The V gene lost 2 bases and the J gene lost 3 bases, with 14 bases spanning the gap. The length of the CDR3 is 15 residues. CDR3 DNA: TGTGCCAGCAGTTTAGGGGCCCCGGGGGACTACGAGCAGTACTTC. Amino acids: CASSLGAPGDYEQYF.

The J gene is TRBJ1-1, the V gene TRBV5-6; 8 bases are shared with TRBD1. CDR3 length equals 15 residues. V shed 4 bases and J 4 bases; nucleotides not matched to a gene: 9. Germline assignment: CDR1 SGHDT and CDR2 YYEEEE. DNA of the CDR3: TGTGCCAGCAGCCTGACAGGGGCGGAGGTCACTGAAGCTTTCTTT. Residues: CASSLTGAEVTEAFF. Full variable domain (outside the CDR3, taken from reference TRBV5-6 and TRBJ1-1): DAGVTQSPTHLIKTRGQQVTLRCSPKSGHDTVSWYQQALGQGPQFIFQYYEEEERQRGNFPDRFSGHQFPNYSSELNVNALLLGDSALYLCASSLTGAEVTEAFFGQGTRLTVV.

This clone appeared a single time. The V gene is TRBV28, the J gene TRBJ1-3, with D perhaps matching TRBD1 (5 bases). V was shortened by 2 bases and J by 1 base, with 9 bases between the two germline ends. CDR1 is MDHEN, CDR2 SYDVKM, per germline. The CDR3 length is 15 residues. The CDR3 coding sequence is TGTGCCAGCAGTTTACCAGGGAGGTCTGGAAACACCATATATTTT. It encodes CASSLPGRSGNTIYF.

The rearrangement links TRBV5-1 to TRBJ2-1; 7 positions agree with TRBD2. The V gene end was trimmed by 0 bases and the J gene end by 0 bases; junction bases not matched to a gene: 6. Germline V gene sequence: CDR1 SGHRS, CDR2 YFSETQ. The CDR3 has 17 residues. The CDR3 is CASSLEASGSSYNEQFF. In nucleotides, the CDR3 is TGCGCCAGCAGCTTGGAGGCTAGCGGTTCCTCCTACAATGAGCAGTTCTTC.

The V and J genes are TRBV14 and TRBJ2-1; 9 bases align to TRBD2. Unmatched junction bases numbered 6, after V lost 6 bases and J lost 3 bases. Germline V lookup: CDR1 SGHDN, CDR2 FVKESK. This CDR3 spans 15 amino acids. The CDR3 protein is CASRKRGASYNEQFF. The CDR3 nucleotides read TGTGCCAGCAGAAAGCGGGGGGCCAGCTACAATGAGCAGTTCTTC.

The gene calls are TRBV14 and TRBJ1-1; TRBD1 matches at 7 bases. Unmatched junction bases numbered 11, after V lost 4 bases and J lost 3 bases. CDR1 is SGHDN and CDR2 is FVKESK in the germline V gene. The CDR3 spans 16 residues. DNA for the CDR3: TGTGCCAGCAGCCGAGCTTTAAATCAGGGGGACACTGAAGCTTTCTTT. Translating it yields CASSRALNQGDTEAFF.

The chain employs TRBV28 and TRBJ2-1, with D maybe TRBD1 (6 bases). Germline V gives CDR1 MDHEN, CDR2 SYDVKM. This CDR3 has 16 residues. Trimming took off 5 bases at V and 3 bases at J, with 17 bases between the two ends. CDR3: CASSALGQLGYNEQFF. The CDR3 nucleotides are TGTGCCAGCAGTGCCCTTGGACAGCTGGGCTACAATGAGCAGTTCTTC.

The gene calls are TRBV27 and TRBJ2-7, with D possibly TRBD2 on 6 matching bases. The CDR3 length is 18 residues. With 3 bases removed from V and 1 base from J, the gap between germline ends came to 22 bases. CDR1 and CDR2 from the germline V gene are MNHEY and SMNVEV (reference sequence). The CDR3 spells CASSFIPRSGEPSYEQYF. As DNA, the CDR3 is TGTGCCAGCAGTTTTATCCCCCGGTCGGGGGAACCTTCCTACGAGCAGTACTTC.